The 8 T cell receptor beta chains listed next were all sequenced from one sample in a study of tumor and adjacent non-tumor tissue in lung cancer. This sample's RNA came from whole unsorted tissue. Distant lung tissue was collected more than 3 cm away from the tumor edge. TCRbeta libraries were built with three rounds of nested PCR, modified from ARM-PCR. MiXCR, run by TCRdb on the multiplex PCR reads, gives a single entry per CDR3 protein. The sample has tens of thousands of distinct CDR3 sequences; 55% to 65% are singletons. Sequencing was carried out using distant non-tumor lung tissue. These receptors were collected from a woman between 70 and 85 years old with non-small cell lung cancer.

This clonotype was detected a few times. The chain couples TRBV7-9 to TRBJ1-4, with D unresolved. The CDR3 totals 15 residues. V lost 5 bases, J lost 3 bases, and 13 bases lay in between. Germline values: CDR1 SEHNR, CDR2 FQNEAQ (reference sequence). The CDR3 is CASSPILASNEKLFF. Written as DNA, the CDR3 is TGTGCCAGCAGCCCCATTCTTGCATCTAATGAAAAACTGTTTTTT.

The sample holds a few counts of this clonotype. The genes are TRBV11-1 and TRBJ1-2; D gene ambiguous. The CDR3 covers 14 residues. Per the germline V gene, CDR1 is SGHAT and CDR2 is FQDESV (reference sequence). Trimming took 6 bases from V and 4 from J, leaving 15 bases between them. The CDR3 bases are TGTGCCAGCAGTCACTTAGGAGTTGGCTATGGCTACACCTTC. It encodes CASSHLGVGYGYTF.

This clonotype ranks as medium-sized (0.01 to 0.1%). The chain couples TRBV6-5 to TRBJ2-7; 8 bases line up with TRBD2. V was clipped by 0 bases and J by 3 bases; unmatched bases: 10. CDR3 length: 17 residues. Germline CDR1 MNHEY, CDR2 SVGAGI. In DNA, the CDR3 is TGTGCCAGCAGTTACTCTTCGACTAGCGCGAGTGACTACGAGCAGTACTTC. Encoded protein: CASSYSSTSASDYEQYF.

This clonotype was counted many times. The gene calls are TRBV5-6 and TRBJ2-7; TRBD1 agrees at 7 bases. Germline V gives CDR1 SGHDT, CDR2 YYEEEE. V trimming: 1 base; J trimming: 5 bases; junction bases outside the gene matches: 6. This CDR3 is built from 14 residues. The CDR3, as DNA: TGTGCCAGCAGCTTGAAGGCAGGGGGACACGAGCAGTACTTC. Amino acids: CASSLKAGGHEQYF.

This clonotype appeared a few times. A much more abundant neighbour one base away suggests this may be a read error. The rearrangement links TRBV20-1 to TRBJ1-1, with 7 bases aligning to TRBD1. V shed 8 bases and J 1 base; nucleotides not matched to a gene: 13. The CDR3 is made up of 15 amino acids. CDR1 is DFQATT and CDR2 is SNEGSKA in the germline V gene (reference sequence). The CDR3 protein is CSTELLQGRNTEAFF. The DNA of the CDR3 is TGCAGTACCGAACTCCTACAGGGGCGGAACACTGAAGCTTTCTTT.

In the case of this clonotype: Being one base from a much bigger clone, this may be a read error. This rearrangement joins TRBV6-1 to TRBJ2-7, with D uncertain. The V and J ends lost 6 bases and 3 bases respectively, with 9 bases between them. This CDR3 comprises 12 residues. Germline CDR1 reads MNHNS; CDR2 reads SASEGT. The CDR3 DNA is TGTGCCAGCAGCGTAGTGGACTACGAGCAGTACTTC. Protein: CASSVVDYEQYF.

There are a few counts of this clonotype. At one end, the junction sequence differs from germline, possibly due to a read error. This chain links TRBV5-5 with TRBJ1-1, with D unclear. Germline lookup yields CDR1 SGHKS and CDR2 YYEKEE (reference sequence). This CDR3 is built from 14 residues. The CDR3 reads CASSLRVGDGEAFF. CDR3 nucleotide sequence: TGTGCTAGCAGCTTGAGGGTAGGCGATGGCGAAGCTTTCTTT.

Remarks on this clonotype: One end of the junction is discordant with germline, which a read error may explain. The chain couples TRBV7-9 to TRBJ2-1; 11 bases match TRBD2. Per germline, CDR1 SEHNR and CDR2 FQNEAQ (reference sequence). The CDR3 contains 15 residues. This CDR3 is CGSSLASGRRNEQFF. Here the CDR3 DNA reads TGTGGCAGCAGCTTAGCTAGCGGGAGGAGGAATGAGCAGTTCTTC. Variable domain in full (rest from reference TRBV7-9 and TRBJ2-1): DTGVSQNPRHKITKRGQNVTFRCDPISEHNRLYWYRQTLGQGPEFLTYFQNEAQLEKSRLLSDRFSAERPKGSFSTLEIQRTEQGDSAMYLCGSSLASGRRNEQFFGPGTRLTVL.